The 28 T cell receptor beta chains given below trace back to one sample, sequenced in a study of early T cells in non-severe SARS-CoV-2 infection. TCRdb itself ran the 5' RACE reads through MiXCR, one entry per CDR3 protein. Of roughly 70,000 distinct CDR3 sequences in the sample, 18% were seen once. This material consisted of whole blood, taken at baseline. All receptors come from an adult who was a healthcare worker with PCR-confirmed SARS-CoV-2 infection or an uninfected control (not recorded which).

The table lists this clonotype with many counts. The rearrangement joins TRBV10-2 to TRBJ2-1; 7 bases line up with TRBD1. Germline assignment: CDR1 WSHSY and CDR2 SAAADI. Trimming cost V 1 base and J 4 bases; bases outside gene matches: 7. The CDR3 is made up of 16 amino acids. The chain's CDR3 is CASSELGQRKYNEQFF. The CDR3 coding sequence is TGCGCCAGCAGTGAGTTGGGACAGAGGAAGTACAATGAGCAGTTCTTC.

This clonotype occurred many times. This chain joins TRBV12-3 or TRBV12-4 and TRBJ2-3; 8 bases match TRBD2. The CDR3 totals 15 residues. V dropped 5 bases and J dropped 5; count of bases not matched to a gene: 9. The CDR3 region is CASSRWGLGIDTQYF. CDR3 nucleotide sequence: TGTGCCAGCAGTAGGTGGGGACTAGGGATAGATACGCAGTATTTT.

The chain couples TRBV5-1 to TRBJ1-1, with D perhaps matching TRBD1 (5 bases). Looked up from germline, CDR1 is SGHRS and CDR2 is YFSETQ. V shed 2 bases and J shed 0 bases, with 20 bases lying between them. CDR3 length equals 18 residues. CDR3 DNA: TGCGCCAGCAGCTTCGGGTCCGGGACGCTGGGAATGAACACTGAAGCTTTCTTT. It encodes CASSFGSGTLGMNTEAFF.

This clonotype was detected many times. This rearrangement joins TRBV5-1 to TRBJ2-2; tentatively, D is TRBD2 (6 bases). Trimming shortened V by 1 base and J by 4 bases, and 14 bases separated the two germline ends. Germline V gene lookup returns CDR1 SGHRS and CDR2 YFSETQ. The CDR3 has 16 residues. The CDR3 DNA sequence: TGCGCCAGCAGCTTGAGCAGCCAGGGAGGCACCGGGGAGCTGTTTTTT. Amino acid sequence: CASSLSSQGGTGELFF.

This clonotype was counted many times. This sequence joins TRBV4-2 and TRBJ2-5; D might be TRBD1 (5 bases). V was pared by 5 bases and J by 5 bases, with 12 bases between. This CDR3 has 13 amino acids. CDR1 is LGHNA, CDR2 YNFKEQ, per germline. CDR3 in amino acids: CASSKGVQETQYF. The CDR3 DNA sequence: TGTGCCAGCAGCAAAGGGGTTCAGGAGACCCAGTACTTC.

Only a few counts were recorded for this clonotype. CDR3 amino acids: CASSFTEGNEQFF. CDR3 coding DNA: TGTGCCAGCAGTTTCACCGAGGGGAATGAGCAGTTCTTC. V is TRBV12-3 or TRBV12-4 and J is TRBJ2-1, with D perhaps given as TRBD1 or TRBD2 (5 bases each). The CDR3 extends over 13 amino acids. V lost 3 bases and J 7 bases, leaving 10 bases between the germline ends.

This chain connects TRBV20-1 to TRBJ2-2, with 8 bases fitting TRBD1. The CDR3 has 15 amino acids. Per germline, CDR1 DFQATT and CDR2 SNEGSKA (reference sequence). After removal of 3 bases from V and 4 bases from J, the junction contained 7 bases not matched to a gene. The CDR3 loop is CSASLAGGATGELFF. The CDR3 DNA follows: TGCAGTGCTAGTCTGGCAGGGGGCGCCACCGGGGAGCTGTTTTTT.

This clonotype occurred a few times. The rearrangement links TRBV18 to TRBJ2-7; D gene uncertain. CDR3 length: 14 amino acids. Trimming took 0 bases from V and 8 from J, leaving 14 bases between them. The V gene's germline CDR1 is KGHSH and CDR2 LQKENI. The CDR3 DNA follows: TGTGCCAGCTCACCACCTTTCGGCAGAAATAAGCAGTACTTC. It encodes CASSPPFGRNKQYF.

Details on this clonotype: It may be a read error: a sequence one base away is much more abundant. This rearrangement joins TRBV10-3 to TRBJ2-5, with D hard to call. Germline V gives CDR1 ENHRY, CDR2 SYGVKD. The CDR3 loop spans 12 amino acids. The DNA of the CDR3 is TGTGCCACCAGTGTCAAGGAAGAGACCCAGTACTTC. Protein product: CATSVKEETQYF.

This rearrangement joins TRBV12-3 or TRBV12-4 to TRBJ2-1; D is perhaps TRBD2 (6 bases). V gave up 4 bases and J gave up 6 bases, with 22 bases separating them. This CDR3 has 17 residues. In DNA form, the CDR3 reads TGTGCCAGCAGTTCGCGGACCAGCGGGCGCAGACTCAATGAGCAGTTCTTC. Translating gives CASSSRTSGRRLNEQFF.

This sequence joins TRBV5-4 and TRBJ2-3; D uncertain. V was shortened by 0 bases and J by 0 bases, with 8 bases between the two germline ends. Germline V CDR1 and CDR2: SGHNT, YYREEE (reference sequence). The CDR3 length is 15 residues. CDR3 sequence (DNA): TGTGCCAGCAGCTTGGCACGGACCAGCACAGATACGCAGTATTTT. Protein product: CASSLARTSTDTQYF.

A few counts support this clonotype. The chain combines TRBV2 with TRBJ2-1, with 7 bases matching TRBD2. Germline V lookup: CDR1 SNHLY, CDR2 FYNNEI. The V gene end was trimmed by 4 bases and the J gene end by 1 base; junction bases not matched to a gene: 4. CDR3 length: 15 amino acids. The CDR3 sequence is CASSGDGGSYNEQFF. DNA of the CDR3: TGTGCCAGCAGTGGGGACGGGGGGTCCTACAATGAGCAGTTCTTC.

This clonotype occurred many times. The V gene is TRBV2, the J gene TRBJ2-7; 8 bases match TRBD1. From germline, CDR1 is SNHLY and CDR2 FYNNEI. The CDR3 totals 13 residues. Losses at the gene ends were 8 bases for V and 3 bases for J; bases not matched to a gene: 6. This CDR3 is CASRGTGFYEQYF. In nucleotides, the CDR3 is TGTGCCAGCCGCGGGACAGGTTTCTACGAGCAGTACTTC.

The genes are TRBV29-1 and TRBJ2-3; the D gene is possibly TRBD2 (7 bases). The CDR3 consists of 15 residues. Looked up from germline, CDR1 is SQVTM and CDR2 is ANQGSEA. Trimming left V 4 bases short and J 3 bases short, with 17 bases between. The CDR3 protein is CSVAFRAGTTDTQYF. The CDR3 DNA sequence: TGCAGCGTTGCCTTTAGAGCGGGGACAACAGATACGCAGTATTTT.

This clonotype occurred a few times. The chain employs TRBV11-2 and TRBJ2-7; 13 positions agree with TRBD2. The length of the CDR3 is 17 residues. V lost 2 bases to trimming and J lost 0 bases; unmatched junction nucleotides: 4. Germline CDR1 SGHAT, CDR2 FQNNGV. The CDR3 spells CASSLTGLAGVSYEQYF. Written as DNA, the CDR3 is TGTGCCAGCAGCTTAACAGGACTAGCGGGAGTCTCCTACGAGCAGTACTTC.

This chain connects TRBV20-1 to TRBJ1-5; TRBD1 is a possible D gene (5 bases). This CDR3 comprises 16 residues. The germline gives CDR1 DFQATT, CDR2 SNEGSKA (reference sequence). Trimming stripped 6 bases from V and 1 base from J, with 19 bases between. CDR3 residues: CSAAPPRGGSNQPQHF. CDR3 DNA: TGCAGTGCCGCACCGCCAAGGGGAGGAAGCAATCAGCCCCAGCATTTT.

The V gene is TRBV7-9, the J gene TRBJ2-7; D gene ambiguous. The ends were cut back, 6 bases at V and 4 bases at J, with 16 bases in the middle. The germline V gene encodes CDR1 SEHNR and CDR2 FQNEAQ (reference sequence). CDR3 length: 14 amino acids. This chain's CDR3 is CASSPGLPMYEQYF. CDR3 in DNA: TGTGCCAGCAGTCCGGGCCTCCCGATGTACGAGCAGTACTTC.

The chain recombines TRBV19 with TRBJ2-1, with 8 bases lining up with TRBD1. Trimming cost V 2 bases and J 7 bases; bases outside gene matches: 10. The CDR3 runs to 16 residues. Per germline, CDR1 LNHDA and CDR2 SQIVND (reference sequence). The CDR3 coding sequence is TGTGCCAGTAGTATACTCATGGCAGGGGGCTTTAATGAGCAGTTCTTC. This translates into CASSILMAGGFNEQFF.

This clonotype has more than one count but fewer than ten. This chain links TRBV7-9 with TRBJ2-5; D is ambiguous. Trimming cost V 7 bases and J 5 bases, with 20 bases left between them. In germline, CDR1 is SEHNR, CDR2 FQNEAQ (reference sequence). The CDR3 is 15 amino acids. CDR3 DNA sequence: TGTGCCAGCAATCCCCAGGCGTATGGCAAGGAGACCCAGTACTTC. Translated: CASNPQAYGKETQYF.

In this sample, this clonotype turned up many times. This chain links TRBV12-3 or TRBV12-4 with TRBJ2-6; no clear D. Deletions cut 3 bases from V and 2 bases from J, with 2 bases between. The CDR3 has 13 amino acids. The CDR3 is CASSFTGANVLTF. As DNA, the CDR3 is TGTGCCAGCAGTTTTACTGGGGCCAACGTCCTGACTTTC.

J is TRBJ1-2 and V is TRBV6-6, with D maybe TRBD1 (6 bases). The CDR3 extends over 15 amino acids. V was pared by 3 bases and J by 8 bases, with 19 bases between. Germline CDR1 reads MNHNY; CDR2 reads SVGAGI (reference sequence). CDR3 bases: TGTGCCAGCAGTTATCCCCCAGGACAGTCAGGGGGCTACACCTTC. The encoded protein is CASSYPPGQSGGYTF.

Many counts were recorded for this clonotype. The chain combines TRBV12-3 or TRBV12-4 with TRBJ1-2; 10 nucleotides match TRBD1. The CDR3 spans 17 residues. V was pared by 3 bases and J by 2 bases, with 9 bases of the junction left unmatched. The CDR3 reads CASSFRTGGVRNYGYTF. The CDR3 nucleotides are TGTGCCAGCAGTTTCCGGACAGGGGGAGTAAGAAACTATGGCTACACCTTC.

V usage is TRBV6-2 or TRBV6-3 and J usage is TRBJ1-1; D is unclear. V was shortened by 6 bases and J by 2 bases, with 19 bases between the two germline ends. Per germline, CDR1 MNHEY and CDR2 SVGEGT. The CDR3 has 16 residues. The CDR3 reads CASSLQAAGTNTEAFF. The CDR3, as DNA: TGTGCCAGCAGCCTCCAAGCCGCGGGCACTAACACTGAAGCTTTCTTT.

The gene calls are TRBV30 and TRBJ1-2; weak D call: TRBD1 (5 bases). V was cut by 7 bases and J by 4 bases, with 13 bases left in between. The CDR3 covers 12 residues. CDR1 and CDR2 from the germline V gene are GTSNPN and SVGIG (reference sequence). The CDR3 loop is CASPGGGYGYTF. In DNA form, the CDR3 reads TGTGCCTCCCCCGGGGGGGGCTATGGCTACACCTTC.

This rearrangement joins TRBV20-1 to TRBJ2-7; D is uncertain. The V and J ends lost 8 bases and 2 bases respectively, with 13 bases between them. This CDR3 has 12 residues. Germline V CDR1 and CDR2: DFQATT, SNEGSKA (reference sequence). CDR3 in amino acids: CSYGKNPYEQYF. CDR3 bases: TGCAGTTATGGGAAAAATCCCTACGAGCAGTACTTC.

The chain joins TRBV11-2 to TRBJ2-1; D remains unclear. The CDR3 is 13 residues long. Trimming removed 1 base at V and 6 bases at J, with 7 bases between. The germline V gene encodes CDR1 SGHAT and CDR2 FQNNGV. In DNA, the CDR3 is TGTGCCAGCAGCTTAGGTAGGGTCAATGAGCAGTTCTTC. Encoded protein: CASSLGRVNEQFF.

This clonotype was observed many times. This rearrangement joins TRBV29-1 to TRBJ2-7, with 8 bases fitting TRBD2. Looked up from germline, CDR1 is SQVTM and CDR2 is ANQGSEA. The CDR3 consists of 15 residues. The trim removed 1 base at V and 3 bases at J, leaving 8 bases unmatched. The CDR3 loop reads CSVEVAGSTFYEQYF. The CDR3 DNA reads TGCAGCGTTGAAGTAGCGGGGTCAACCTTCTACGAGCAGTACTTC.

This clonotype appeared many times. The V and J genes are TRBV29-1 and TRBJ2-1; 10 bases line up with TRBD2. The CDR3 spans 18 residues. Germline V lookup: CDR1 SQVTM, CDR2 ANQGSEA. Trimming took 2 bases from V and 2 from J; bases not matched to a gene: 12. The CDR3 region has the DNA TGCAGCGTTGAAAATTTAGCGGGGGGACCGAGGCCCTACAATGAGCAGTTCTTC. Residues: CSVENLAGGPRPYNEQFF.